Reported below is one T cell receptor beta chain. The sample is drawn from a study of control samples from healthy donors and cancer patients. J was trimmed by 2 bases and V by 4 bases; bases with no gene match: 3. Germline assignment: CDR1 SGHTS and CDR2 YDEGEE. The CDR3 totals 14 residues. Sequencing was performed with immunoSEQ multiplex PCR; in TCRdb, only in-frame clones are kept and a portion is missing. The table records about 110,000 clones, about 89% of them present only once. Sequencing input: blood. V and J are TRBV5-8 and TRBJ1-5; 7 bases fit TRBD1. This receptor was identified in a woman in her forties or fifties in good health. Here the CDR3 reads CASSTTGRNQPQHF. CDR3 DNA sequence: TGTGCCAGCAGCACGACAGGGCGCAATCAGCCCCAGCATTTT.